This T cell receptor (beta chain) is drawn from a study of blood T cell repertoires in COVID-19. The CDR3 is 12 amino acids. V dropped 4 bases and J dropped 10 bases, with 8 bases sitting between them. CDR1 and CDR2 (germline): MNHEY, SMNVEV (reference sequence). Method: immunoSEQ multiplex PCR; TCRdb's copy keeps in-frame clones and lacks some. This table has some 100,000 clones, about 82% appearing once. The chain combines TRBV27 with TRBJ1-6; D is unclear. The sample consisted of peripheral blood. This clonotype was obtained from a man aged 45-65 years with active or convalescent COVID-19. CDR3 residues: CASSSRNSPLHF. The DNA for the CDR3 is TGTGCCAGCAGTTCGCGTAACTCACCCCTCCACTTT.